This T cell receptor (beta chain) originates from a study of regulatory T cells in long-lasting Graves disease. TCR beta libraries were built with iRepertoire HTBI primers and Arm-PCR of CDR3 regions. In TCRdb, the multiplex PCR reads were re-called with MiXCR into one record per CDR3 protein. The data contain some 400,000 distinct CDR3 sequences, just under 15% of them seen just once; the ten biggest clones take up roughly a sixth. This clonotype was seen at least ten times. Time point of the sample: newly diagnosed GD, antithyroid drugs for less than 3 months. Generation of the TCR library employed RNA extracted from PBMCs. The CDR3 is made up of 13 amino acids. CDR1 is GTSNPN and CDR2 is SVGIG in the germline V gene (reference sequence). Deletions cut 2 bases from V and 2 bases from J, with 7 bases between. The sample also formed part of further work on T cells in Graves' hyperthyroidism and ophthalmopathy. In that study: The blood repertoire included most of the expanded thyroid clonotypes above 0.001.

This clonotype was obtained from a woman in her thirties with Graves disease. The J gene is TRBJ1-5, the V gene TRBV30; no definite D call. This sample comprised peripheral blood mononuclear cells (PBMCs), obtained at new diagnosis, from a patient treated with antithyroid drugs. The CDR3 reads CAWSNTRNQPQHF. The CDR3 DNA follows: TGTGCCTGGAGTAACACTCGCAATCAGCCCCAGCATTTT.